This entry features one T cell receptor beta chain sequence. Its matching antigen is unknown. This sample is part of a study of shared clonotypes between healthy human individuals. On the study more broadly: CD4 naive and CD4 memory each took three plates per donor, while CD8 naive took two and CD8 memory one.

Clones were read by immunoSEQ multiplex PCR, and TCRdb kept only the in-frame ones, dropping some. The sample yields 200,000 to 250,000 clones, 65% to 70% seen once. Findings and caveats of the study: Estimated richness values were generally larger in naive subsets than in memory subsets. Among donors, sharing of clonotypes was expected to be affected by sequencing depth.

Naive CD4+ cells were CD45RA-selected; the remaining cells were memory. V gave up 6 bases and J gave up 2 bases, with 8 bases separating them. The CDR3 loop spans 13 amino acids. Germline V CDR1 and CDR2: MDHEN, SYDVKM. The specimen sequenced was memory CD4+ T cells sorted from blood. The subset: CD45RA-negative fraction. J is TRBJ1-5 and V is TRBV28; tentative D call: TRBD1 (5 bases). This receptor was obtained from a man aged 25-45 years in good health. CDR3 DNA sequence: TGTGCCAGCAGCTCCAGGGGCAATCAGCCCCAGCATTTT. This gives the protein CASSSRGNQPQHF.